A single sample gave rise to the 15 T cell receptor beta chains below, sequenced in a study of OX40 agonist ivuxolimab in advanced cancers. Generated by immunoSEQ multiplex PCR, the TCRdb table keeps only in-frame clones and is missing some. This sample has some 47,000 clones; around 74% occur once, and the top ten carry about 1.9%. The source material was CD4+ or CD8+ T cells sorted from blood, sampled in a trial of the OX40 agonist ivuxolimab. These TCRs come from an adult with an advanced solid tumor such as melanoma, head and neck, liver or kidney cancer.

This clone appeared once. The CDR3 here is CATFYQPQHF. DNA for the CDR3: TGTGCCACCTTTTATCAGCCCCAGCATTTT. The rearrangement joins TRBV5-5 to TRBJ1-5; unclear D gene. The germline gives CDR1 SGHKS, CDR2 YYEKEE (reference sequence). The CDR3 runs 10 residues. Trimming cost V 9 bases and J 5 bases, with 6 bases left between them.

The rearrangement joins TRBV27 to TRBJ1-3; 8 nucleotides match TRBD1. The CDR3 totals 14 residues. V shed 8 bases, J shed 4 bases, and the junction held 7 bases outside the gene matches. CDR1 MNHEY and CDR2 SMNVEV come from the germline V gene (reference sequence). The CDR3 DNA reads TGTGCCAGCTCAATAGGGACAGGCGGAAACACCATATATTTT. It yields the protein CASSIGTGGNTIYF.

In this sample, this clone turned up a few times. The chain is built from TRBV5-1 and TRBJ2-5; 8 bases are shared with TRBD2. The J segment lost 1 base and the V segment lost 4 bases, leaving 3 bases of the junction unmatched. The germline V gene has CDR1 SGHRS and CDR2 YFSETQ. This CDR3 spans 14 amino acids. DNA of the CDR3: TGCGCCAGCAGCGCCGGGGGGGGCCAAGAGACCCAGTACTTC. Translation gives CASSAGGGQETQYF.

This clone was seen only a few times. J is TRBJ1-6 and V is TRBV7-9; no firm D call. The CDR3 spans 13 residues. CDR1 and CDR2 (germline): SEHNR, FQNEAQ (reference sequence). V lost 3 bases and J lost 5, with 5 bases in between. DNA for the CDR3: TGTGCCAGCAGCTTTGTCGATAATTCACCCCTCCACTTT. It is translated as CASSFVDNSPLHF.

The rearrangement links TRBV6-1 to TRBJ1-2; TRBD1 might be the D (5 bases). The CDR3 runs to 13 residues. Trimming removed 2 bases from V and 2 bases from J, with 6 bases in between. Germline values: CDR1 MNHNS, CDR2 SASEGT. The CDR3 region has the DNA TGTGCCAGCAGTGAAAAGGGGAACTATGGCTACACCTTC. Protein sequence: CASSEKGNYGYTF.

This chain links TRBV30 with TRBJ1-5; no clear D gene. In germline, CDR1 is GTSNPN, CDR2 SVGIG (reference sequence). V lost 3 bases to trimming and J lost 4 bases, with 7 bases between them. The CDR3 contains 12 residues. DNA of the CDR3: TGTGCCTGGAGCCGGGGAAATCAGCCCCAGCATTTT. This sequence encodes CAWSRGNQPQHF. The variable domain in full, completed from reference TRBV30 and TRBJ1-5, reads SQTIHQWPATLVQPVGSPLSLECTVEGTSNPNLYWYRQAAGRGLQLLFYSVGIGQISSEVPQNLSASRPQDRQFILSSKKLLLSDSGFYLCAWSRGNQPQHFGDGTRLSIL.

The CDR3 region has the DNA TGTGCCAGCAGCTCCGGTTGGACTGCTGCAACAGATACGCAGTATTTT. Protein product: CASSSGWTAATDTQYF. The gene calls are TRBV7-8 and TRBJ2-3; D might be TRBD2 (5 bases). Germline V CDR1 and CDR2: SGHVS, FQNEAQ. The V gene lost 4 bases and the J gene lost 3 bases, with 17 bases spanning the gap. The CDR3 extends over 16 amino acids.

The gene calls are TRBV28 and TRBJ1-1, with 7 bases lining up with TRBD1. J lost 0 bases, V lost 6 bases, and 4 bases had no gene match. Germline V gene data show CDR1 as MDHEN and CDR2 as SYDVKM. This CDR3 is 14 amino acids long. CDR3 amino acids: CASRSGQVNTEAFF. Written as DNA, the CDR3 is TGTGCCAGCAGATCCGGACAGGTGAACACTGAAGCTTTCTTT.

This clone was observed a handful of times. The chain links TRBV18 to TRBJ1-5, with 7 bases identical to TRBD1. Losses at the gene ends were 3 bases for V and 2 bases for J; bases not matched to a gene: 4. Germline V gene data show CDR1 as KGHSH and CDR2 as LQKENI. The CDR3 runs to 15 residues. The CDR3 DNA reads TGTGCCAGCTCACCGACAGGGTTTGGCAATCAGCCCCAGCATTTT. This encodes CASSPTGFGNQPQHF.

The rearrangement uses TRBV28 and TRBJ2-7; the match to TRBD2 covers 8 bases. The CDR3 is made up of 14 amino acids. Losses at the gene ends were 8 bases for V and 10 bases for J; bases not matched to a gene: 16. Germline-derived CDR1 and CDR2 are MDHEN and SYDVKM. The chain's CDR3 is CASHPKAGAFEQYF. The CDR3 region has the DNA TGTGCCAGCCACCCAAAAGCGGGGGCCTTCGAACAGTACTTC. The whole variable domain, remainder taken from reference TRBV28 and TRBJ2-7, is DVKVTQSSRYLVKRTGEKVFLECVQDMDHENMFWYRQDPGLGLRLIYFSYDVKMKEKGDIPEGYSVSREKKERFSLILESASTNQTSMYLCASHPKAGAFEQYFGPGTRLTVT.

The rearrangement joins TRBV7-3 to TRBJ2-1, with 10 positions matching TRBD2. This CDR3 has 16 residues. Germline V gene sequence: CDR1 SGHTA, CDR2 FQGTGA. V shed 5 bases, J shed 7 bases, and the junction held 11 bases outside the gene matches. CDR3 protein: CASSPTLAGARNEQFF. The CDR3 nucleotides read TGTGCCAGCAGCCCGACCCTAGCGGGAGCAAGAAATGAGCAGTTCTTC. The full variable domain, with the rest looked up from reference TRBV7-3 and TRBJ2-1, is GAGVSQTPSNKVTEKGKYVELRCDPISGHTALYWYRQSLGQGPEFLIYFQGTGAADDSGLPNDRFFAVRPEGSVSTLKIQRTERGDSAVYLCASSPTLAGARNEQFFGPGTRLTVL.

The chain combines TRBV19 with TRBJ2-5; the D gene is possibly TRBD1 (6 bases). V lost 3 bases and J lost 5, with 10 bases in between. The CDR3 totals 13 residues. Germline loops: CDR1 LNHDA, CDR2 SQIVND (reference sequence). The CDR3: CASSMTGLETQYF. In nucleotides, the CDR3 is TGTGCCAGTAGTATGACAGGTTTGGAGACCCAGTACTTC.

This clone came up a few times. This chain connects TRBV5-4 to TRBJ1-1; possibly TRBD1 for D (5 bases). This CDR3 region has 13 residues. V was pared by 2 bases and J by 1 base, with 6 bases between. Germline V gene sequence: CDR1 SGHNT, CDR2 YYREEE (reference sequence). CDR3 residues: CASSLTGNTEAFF. Here the CDR3 DNA reads TGTGCCAGCAGCTTAACAGGGAACACTGAAGCTTTCTTT.

The CDR3 DNA follows: TGTGCCATCAGCATGGGACAGGTAACGGGCGAGCAGTACTTC. Protein: CAISMGQVTGEQYF. The rearrangement uses TRBV10-3 and TRBJ2-7; 8 bases map to TRBD1. In germline, CDR1 is ENHRY, CDR2 SYGVKD. There are 14 residues in the CDR3. J was trimmed by 6 bases and V by 6 bases; bases with no gene match: 10.

The chain uses TRBV5-1 and TRBJ2-5; a possible D gene is TRBD2 (5 bases). Trimming removed 5 bases at V and 4 bases at J, with 18 bases between. The CDR3 has 15 residues. Germline V CDR1 and CDR2: SGHRS, YFSETQ. The CDR3 region has the DNA TGCGCCAGCAGTTCTGGGAGAGGTAGTGGAGAGACCCAGTACTTC. This encodes CASSSGRGSGETQYF.